Below, 23 T cell receptor beta chains from the same sample are listed, as sequenced in a study of T cells after yellow fever vaccination. TCRdb reprocessed the 5' RACE reads via MiXCR and lists one record per CDR3 protein. This sample has some 550,000 distinct CDR3 sequences, with about 19% found just once. The starting material was PBMCs, obtained 15 days after the yellow fever booster vaccination. These receptors were collected from a man aged 25-45 years who received the YFV17D yellow fever vaccine.

This chain connects TRBV7-2 to TRBJ2-1; 13 positions agree with TRBD2. The V gene end was trimmed by 5 bases and the J gene end by 10 bases; junction bases not matched to a gene: 11. In germline, CDR1 is SGHTA, CDR2 FQGNSA. The CDR3 length is 16 residues. CDR3 residues: CASSPETSGRANEQFF. As DNA, the CDR3 is TGTGCCAGCAGCCCGGAAACTAGCGGGAGGGCCAACGAGCAGTTCTTC.

Only a few counts were recorded for this clonotype. V is TRBV28 and J is TRBJ1-2; the match to TRBD1 covers 7 bases. CDR1 and CDR2 from the germline V gene are MDHEN and SYDVKM. This CDR3 region has 14 residues. The ends lost 6 bases at V and 8 bases at J; junction bases unmatched: 12. The CDR3 nucleotides read TGTGCCAGCAGGATCGGACAGGCCCCGGAAGGCTACACCTTC. Translating it yields CASRIGQAPEGYTF.

This clonotype was seen only a few times. The rearrangement links TRBV9 to TRBJ2-4; TRBD2 matches 9 bases. This CDR3 has 15 amino acids. Germline loops: CDR1 SGDLS, CDR2 YYNGEE. The V and J ends lost 6 bases and 8 bases, in that order; junction bases with no gene match: 12. Here the CDR3 DNA reads TGTGCCAGCAACGCGGGAGGGCTAGGGTATGACATTCAGTACTTC. The encoded protein is CASNAGGLGYDIQYF.

This clonotype was picked up a small number of times. V and J are TRBV20-1 and TRBJ2-2, with D possibly TRBD1 on 5 matching bases. The CDR3 loop spans 11 amino acids. Trimming shortened V by 3 bases and J by 7 bases, and 6 bases separated the two germline ends. In germline, CDR1 is DFQATT, CDR2 SNEGSKA (reference sequence). CDR3 sequence (DNA): TGCAGTGCTAGGGGGCTCGGGGAGCTGTTTTTT. It encodes CSARGLGELFF.

V is TRBV6-5 and J is TRBJ2-5; D remains unclear. CDR1 and CDR2 from the germline V gene are MNHEY and SVGAGI. There are 16 residues in the CDR3. V gave up 0 bases and J gave up 1 base, with 12 bases separating them. In nucleotides, the CDR3 is TGTGCCAGCAGTTACTCGATCCGGCCCATCCAAGAGACCCAGTACTTC. This gives the protein CASSYSIRPIQETQYF.

This clonotype was detected only a few times. The rearrangement links TRBV10-3 to TRBJ2-5; TRBD1 matches at 9 bases. V shed 10 bases and J 5 bases; nucleotides not matched to a gene: 8. From germline, CDR1 is ENHRY and CDR2 SYGVKD. The CDR3 has 13 residues. The CDR3 DNA reads TGTGCCACAGCCTGGACAGGGGATGAGACCCAGTACTTC. The encoded protein is CATAWTGDETQYF.

V gene TRBV7-2 combines with J gene TRBJ2-2; 12 bases match TRBD2. The CDR3 contains 15 residues. The J segment lost 7 bases and the V segment lost 5 bases, leaving 5 bases of the junction unmatched. Per germline, CDR1 SGHTA and CDR2 FQGNSA. In DNA form, the CDR3 reads TGTGCCAGCAGCCGACTAGCGGGAGCGAACGGGGAGCTGTTTTTT. This translates into CASSRLAGANGELFF.

This clonotype has a handful of counts. V is TRBV27 and J is TRBJ2-5; 8 nucleotides agree with TRBD2. The ends lost 8 bases at V and 4 bases at J; junction bases unmatched: 12. This CDR3 region has 15 residues. CDR1 and CDR2 (germline): MNHEY, SMNVEV (reference sequence). The DNA of the CDR3 is TGTGCCAGCGGGGCTAGCGGGTCCGAGGGAGAGACCCAGTACTTC. It encodes CASGASGSEGETQYF.

This clonotype occurred a few times. V is TRBV28 and J is TRBJ2-1; a weak D match, TRBD2 (6 bases). Trimming shortened V by 8 bases and J by 1 base, and 18 bases separated the two germline ends. CDR3 length: 16 residues. The germline gives CDR1 MDHEN, CDR2 SYDVKM. In DNA form, the CDR3 reads TGTGCCAGCGAAGCACCCACCGGGACTTCCTACAATGAGCAGTTCTTC. Protein: CASEAPTGTSYNEQFF.

The chain has TRBV20-1 and TRBJ2-7, with TRBD1 matching over 10 bases. CDR1 is DFQATT and CDR2 is SNEGSKA in the germline V gene (reference sequence). The CDR3 sequence is 13 residues long. Losses at the gene ends were 7 bases for V and 1 base for J; bases not matched to a gene: 4. CDR3 coding DNA: TGCAGTGTCCCGGGACAGGGGTCCTACGAGCAGTACTTC. Its translation is CSVPGQGSYEQYF.

V gene TRBV29-1 combines with J gene TRBJ2-5; maybe TRBD2 (6 bases). V lost 5 bases and J lost 2, with 15 bases in between. CDR3 length: 14 amino acids. The germline V gene has CDR1 SQVTM and CDR2 ANQGSEA. CDR3 in amino acids: CSVLGRWDQETQYF. Here the CDR3 DNA reads TGCAGCGTTCTAGGGAGGTGGGATCAAGAGACCCAGTACTTC.

This clonotype was picked up a small number of times. The chain is built from TRBV3-1 and TRBJ2-2; no definite D call. The germline V gene has CDR1 LGHDT and CDR2 YNNKEL (reference sequence). The length of the CDR3 is 15 residues. V lost 0 bases, J lost 5 bases, and 10 bases lay in between. For the CDR3, the DNA is TGTGCCAGCAGCCAAGACTCCTTGACTACCGGGGAGCTGTTTTTT. It specifies CASSQDSLTTGELFF. The full variable domain, with the rest looked up from reference TRBV3-1 and TRBJ2-2, is DTAVSQTPKYLVTQMGNDKSIKCEQNLGHDTMYWYKQDSKKFLKIMFSYNNKELIINETVPNRFSPKSPDKAHLNLHINSLELGDSAVYFCASSQDSLTTGELFFGEGSRLTVL.

This clonotype was seen only a few times. The gene calls are TRBV5-1 and TRBJ2-7; 9 nucleotides match TRBD1. Germline CDR1 reads SGHRS; CDR2 reads YFSETQ. This CDR3 region has 14 residues. V lost 5 bases and J lost 7; bases outside the gene matches: 10. The CDR3 loop reads CASRSGTGLEEQYF. The CDR3 DNA sequence: TGCGCCAGCAGATCCGGGACAGGGCTAGAAGAGCAGTACTTC.

The genes are TRBV24-1 and TRBJ2-7; 9 nucleotides agree with TRBD2. The length of the CDR3 is 17 residues. Per the germline V gene, CDR1 is KGHDR and CDR2 is SFDVKD. V lost 3 bases to trimming and J lost 0 bases; unmatched junction nucleotides: 8. This chain's CDR3 is CATSDQKHSGGSYEQYF. The CDR3 DNA reads TGTGCCACCAGTGATCAAAAACATAGCGGGGGCTCCTACGAGCAGTACTTC.

The table lists this clonotype with a few counts. This chain joins TRBV7-2 and TRBJ2-3; 7 bases fit TRBD2. Germline assignment: CDR1 SGHTA and CDR2 FQGNSA. The CDR3 runs 16 residues. Trimming cost V 3 bases and J 0 bases; bases outside gene matches: 6. CDR3 in amino acids: CASSFQPAGSTDTQYF. The CDR3 coding sequence is TGTGCCAGCAGCTTCCAGCCAGCGGGGAGCACAGATACGCAGTATTTT.

CDR3 coding DNA: TGCGCCAGCAGCCAAGCGAGATGGCAGCCCCAGCATTTT. As protein: CASSQARWQPQHF. The gene calls are TRBV4-3 and TRBJ1-5; D is unclear. This CDR3 has 13 residues. Trimming pared 1 base from V and 7 bases from J, leaving 8 bases between. Germline V CDR1 and CDR2: LGHNA, YSLEER.

The sample holds a few counts of this clonotype. This chain uses TRBV7-9 with TRBJ2-7; D may be TRBD1 (5 bases). Trimming removed 4 bases from V and 5 bases from J, with 15 bases in between. This CDR3 comprises 14 residues. Germline V gene lookup returns CDR1 SEHNR and CDR2 FQNEAQ (reference sequence). Here the CDR3 DNA reads TGTGCCAGCAGCTCAAAAGCCAGGGTCAACGAGCAGTACTTC. This codes for CASSSKARVNEQYF.

The chain couples TRBV6-7 to TRBJ2-1; 7 bases line up with TRBD2. TRBV6-7 is annotated as an ORF whose role is uncertain. CDR3 length equals 18 residues. Trimming took 6 bases from V and 12 from J; bases not matched to a gene: 26. The CDR3 loop reads CASREAGPSGPMWGRQFF. CDR3 DNA sequence: TGTGCCAGCAGGGAAGCGGGACCTAGCGGTCCGATGTGGGGACGGCAGTTCTTC.

The V and J genes are TRBV28 and TRBJ2-7, with D possibly matching TRBD1 (5 bases). The V gene lost 6 bases and the J gene lost 1 base, with 16 bases spanning the gap. The CDR3 contains 15 residues. CDR1 and CDR2 (germline): MDHEN, SYDVKM. CDR3 bases: TGTGCCAGCAGAGACCAGGGTGGCCTTTCCTACGAGCAGTACTTC. This encodes CASRDQGGLSYEQYF.

The V call is TRBV7-2, the J call TRBJ1-3; TRBD1 is a possible D gene (5 bases). CDR1 SGHTA and CDR2 FQGNSA come from the germline V gene. The CDR3 runs 13 residues. The V gene lost 8 bases and the J gene lost 2 bases, with 10 bases spanning the gap. In DNA, the CDR3 is TGTGCCAGCCAGGGAGTCCCTGGAAACACCATATATTTT. Protein: CASQGVPGNTIYF.

The rearrangement uses TRBV5-5 and TRBJ2-3, with D perhaps matching TRBD2 (5 bases). Trimming took 4 bases from V and 0 from J, leaving 9 bases between them. The length of the CDR3 is 14 residues. The V gene's germline CDR1 is SGHKS and CDR2 YYEKEE (reference sequence). CDR3 sequence: CASSEGISTDTQYF. CDR3 nucleotide sequence: TGTGCCAGCAGCGAGGGTATTAGCACAGATACGCAGTATTTT.

The rearrangement joins TRBV18 to TRBJ2-1; 7 nucleotides match TRBD1. The germline V gene encodes CDR1 KGHSH and CDR2 LQKENI. The CDR3 is 15 residues long. Trimming removed 3 bases from V and 3 bases from J; junction bases left unmatched: 5. The CDR3: CASSPRDSHYNEQFF. The CDR3 nucleotides read TGTGCCAGCTCACCTCGGGACAGCCACTACAATGAGCAGTTCTTC.

This clonotype was seen at least ten times. The chain joins TRBV20-1 to TRBJ2-1, with 10 bases lining up with TRBD2. CDR3 length: 15 residues. The V and J ends lost 4 bases and 5 bases, in that order; junction bases with no gene match: 8. Germline loops: CDR1 DFQATT, CDR2 SNEGSKA (reference sequence). CDR3 sequence (DNA): TGCAGTGCTACAAAAACTAGCGGGATAGACAATGAGCAGTTCTTC. Translated: CSATKTSGIDNEQFF.